This TCR beta chain came from a study of OX40 agonist ivuxolimab in advanced cancers. Profiling relied on immunoSEQ multiplex PCR, and the TCRdb table lists in-frame clones only, not all of them. Of tens of thousands of clones in the sample, 85% to 90% were seen once. Study results and caveats: Fewer expanded clones were found on average in CD4+ than in CD8+ T cells. Some nonresponders additionally presented with little normalized T-cell clonal expansion. Clonal expansion was seen in CD4+ and CD8+ blood T cells by week 6 at 0.1 to 3.0 mg/kg.

CDR1 is KGHSH and CDR2 is LQKENI in the germline V gene. Trimming pared 3 bases from V and 2 bases from J, leaving 8 bases between. The CDR3 runs 15 residues. On this clone itself: Its antigen remains unidentified.

This specimen consisted of CD4+ or CD8+ T cells sorted from blood, obtained in a trial of the OX40 agonist ivuxolimab. This chain joins TRBV18 and TRBJ1-6; unclear D gene. This receptor was taken from an adult with an advanced solid tumor such as melanoma, head and neck, liver or kidney cancer. The CDR3 reads CASSPIGPYNSPLHF. In DNA, the CDR3 is TGTGCCAGCTCACCGATCGGACCCTATAATTCACCCCTCCACTTT.